The sequence of this TCR beta chain was determined in a study of lymphopenia after photon versus proton radiotherapy. Germline V lookup: CDR1 LNHDA, CDR2 SQIVND (reference sequence). The V and J ends lost 0 bases and 6 bases respectively, with 11 bases between them. The CDR3 is 15 residues long. Regarding this clone: Its cognate antigen is unknown.

Study-wide results and limits: Better survival with proton therapy was suggested as possible, not demonstrated. Post-nadir TCR diversity decline inversely tracked overall survival among those who died.

Clones were read by immunoSEQ multiplex PCR, and TCRdb kept only the in-frame ones, dropping some. The table includes tens of thousands of clones, roughly 89% detected once. The rearrangement uses TRBV19 and TRBJ2-2; no firm D call. Sequenced material: peripheral blood, taken from a patient treated with proton-based radiotherapy. The receptor's source is a woman in her sixties or seventies with pancreatic cancer. Some clones in this sample may be carry-over from other donors' samples. CDR3 sequence: CASSIDHLGSGELFF. CDR3 nucleotides: TGTGCCAGTAGTATAGATCATCTAGGTTCCGGGGAGCTGTTTTTT. The full variable domain, in which reference TRBV19 and TRBJ2-2 provide the parts outside the CDR3, is DGGITQSPKYLFRKEGQNVTLSCEQNLNHDAMYWYRQDPGQGLRLIYYSQIVNDFQKGDIAEGYSVSREKKESFPLTVTSAQKNPTAFYLCASSIDHLGSGELFFGEGSRLTVL.